Reported below is one TCR beta chain. This entry comes from a study of blood T cell repertoires in COVID-19. Whole-study context: Acute and convalescent COVID-19 specimens originated in the United States, Italy and Spain. The analysed material was cDNA or gDNA that came from T cells, B-cell-depleted T cells, or PBMCs.

Original handling: For nucleated cells, counts were estimated from reference gene primer amplification. Some clones are missing from TCRdb's copy, which holds only in-frame ones; the method was immunoSEQ multiplex PCR. The DNA was the basis for D and trimming; V, J and clone size are from that table. Of about 190,000 clones listed, under 85% are singletons. This sequence was found in a man aged 55 to 69 with active or convalescent COVID-19. Sequencing used peripheral blood.

The CDR3, as DNA: TGTGCCGCCACCGCGGGGGTAGGCACCGGGGAGCTGTTTTTT. Its translation is CAATAGVGTGELFF. The gene calls are TRBV28 and TRBJ2-2; 7 bases are shared with TRBD2. This CDR3 is built from 14 residues. In germline, CDR1 is MDHEN, CDR2 SYDVKM. J gave up 4 bases and V 11 bases, and 10 bases lay outside the gene matches. The entire variable domain, with the rest obtained from reference TRBV28 and TRBJ2-2, is as follows: DVKVTQSSRYLVKRTGEKVFLECVQDMDHENMFWYRQDPGLGLRLIYFSYDVKMKEKGDIPEGYSVSREKKERFSLILESASTNQTSMYLCAATAGVGTGELFFGEGSRLTVL.